The present entry profiles one T cell receptor (beta chain) with its context. This CDR3 has 15 residues. The V end lost 4 bases, the J end lost 10 bases, and 20 bases lay between the germline ends. The germline V gene encodes CDR1 SGDLS and CDR2 YYNGEE. The sample is drawn from a study of siplizumab effects on memory and regulatory T cells. Using immunoSEQ multiplex PCR, the repertoire was profiled, and TCRdb retains in-frame clones only, with some absent. The table lists more than 95,000 clones, over 90% of them singletons. The sequence was collected from a human donor in good health. The sequencing input was Tregs sorted from blood. The chain employs TRBV9 and TRBJ1-4; TRBD1 might be the D (5 bases). CDR3 region: CASSTGRGPGGKLFF. The CDR3 DNA follows: TGTGCCAGCAGCACCGGACGGGGCCCAGGCGGAAAACTGTTTTTT.